The subject of this entry is one TCR beta chain. Its cognate antigen is unknown. This record comes from a study of identical twins. Study-wide results and caveats: Reduced insertions were recorded for abundant cord blood beta clonotypes, with no such pattern in memory repertoires.

Looked up from germline, CDR1 is MNHNS and CDR2 is SASEGT. This CDR3 is 15 amino acids long. Trimming removed 5 bases from V and 6 bases from J; junction bases left unmatched: 10. Each cDNA held unique molecular identifiers, and template switching gave it a universal primer site. MiXCR was run by TCRdb on the 5' RACE reads, yielding one entry per CDR3 protein. The data contain some 660,000 distinct CDR3 sequences, over 8.5% of them singletons. The same data also went into a second study, on yellow fever vaccine responses in identical twins.

The specimen was PBMCs. The rearrangement links TRBV6-1 to TRBJ2-1; 7 bases fit TRBD2. The origin of this receptor is a woman aged 18-35 years in good health. CDR3 residues: CASSPGLAEANEQFF. The CDR3 DNA sequence: TGTGCCAGCAGTCCTGGCCTAGCGGAGGCCAATGAGCAGTTCTTC.